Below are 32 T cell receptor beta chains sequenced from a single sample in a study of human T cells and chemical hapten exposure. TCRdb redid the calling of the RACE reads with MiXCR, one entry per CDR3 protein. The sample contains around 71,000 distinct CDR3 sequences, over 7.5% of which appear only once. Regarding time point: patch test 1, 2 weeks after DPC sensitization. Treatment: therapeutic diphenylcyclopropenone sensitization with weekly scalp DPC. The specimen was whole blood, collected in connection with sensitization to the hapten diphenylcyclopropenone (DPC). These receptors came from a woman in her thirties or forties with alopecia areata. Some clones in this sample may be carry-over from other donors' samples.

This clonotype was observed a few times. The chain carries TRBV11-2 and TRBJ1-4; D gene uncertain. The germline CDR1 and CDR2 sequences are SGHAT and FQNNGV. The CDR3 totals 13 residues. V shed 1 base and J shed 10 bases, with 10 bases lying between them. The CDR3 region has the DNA TGTGCCAGCAGCTTAGCGTGGACCACAAAACTGTTTTTT. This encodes CASSLAWTTKLFF.

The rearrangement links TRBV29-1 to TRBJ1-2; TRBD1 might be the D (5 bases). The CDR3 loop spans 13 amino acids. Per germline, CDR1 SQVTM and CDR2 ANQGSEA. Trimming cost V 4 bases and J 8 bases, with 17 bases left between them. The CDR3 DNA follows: TGCAGCGTTGGATCGGGGCAGGGTCAGGGCTACACCTTC. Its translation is CSVGSGQGQGYTF. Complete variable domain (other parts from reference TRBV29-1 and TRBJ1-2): SAVISQKPSRDICQRGTSLTIQCQVDSQVTMMFWYRQQPGQSLTLIATANQGSEATYESGFVIDKFPISRPNLTFSTLTVSNMSPEDSSIYLCSVGSGQGQGYTFGSGTRLTVV.

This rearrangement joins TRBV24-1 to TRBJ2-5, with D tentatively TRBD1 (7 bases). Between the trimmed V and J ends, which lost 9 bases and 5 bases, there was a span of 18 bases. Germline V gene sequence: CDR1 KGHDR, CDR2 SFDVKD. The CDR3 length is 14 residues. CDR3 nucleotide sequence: TGTGCCACCGCGGGACAGAGGGCCTCGGAGACCCAGTACTTC. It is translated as CATAGQRASETQYF.

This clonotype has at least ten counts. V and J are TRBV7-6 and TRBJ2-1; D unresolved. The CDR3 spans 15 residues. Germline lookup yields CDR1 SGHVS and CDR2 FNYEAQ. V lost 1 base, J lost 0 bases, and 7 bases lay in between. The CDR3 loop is CASSLGESSYNEQFF. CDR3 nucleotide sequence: TGTGCCAGCAGCTTAGGAGAAAGCTCCTACAATGAGCAGTTCTTC.

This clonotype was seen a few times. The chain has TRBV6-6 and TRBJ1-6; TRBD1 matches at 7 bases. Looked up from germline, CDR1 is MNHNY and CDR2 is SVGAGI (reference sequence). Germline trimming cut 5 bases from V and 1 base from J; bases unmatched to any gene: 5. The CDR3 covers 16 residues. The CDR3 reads CASSQGQMSYNSPLHF. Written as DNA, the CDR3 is TGTGCCAGCAGTCAGGGACAGATGTCCTATAATTCACCCCTCCACTTT.

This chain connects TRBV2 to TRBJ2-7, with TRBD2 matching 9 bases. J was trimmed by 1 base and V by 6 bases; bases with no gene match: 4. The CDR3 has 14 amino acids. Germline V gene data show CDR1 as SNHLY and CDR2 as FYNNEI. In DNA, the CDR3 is TGTGCCAGCAGGGCGGGGGGGCTATCCTACGAGCAGTACTTC. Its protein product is CASRAGGLSYEQYF.

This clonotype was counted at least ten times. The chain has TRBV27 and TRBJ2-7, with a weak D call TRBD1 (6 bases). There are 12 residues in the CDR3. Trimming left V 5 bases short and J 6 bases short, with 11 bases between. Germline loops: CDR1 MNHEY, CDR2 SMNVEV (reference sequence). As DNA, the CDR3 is TGTGCCAGCAGTCGTACAGGGCGCGAGCAGTACTTC. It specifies CASSRTGREQYF.

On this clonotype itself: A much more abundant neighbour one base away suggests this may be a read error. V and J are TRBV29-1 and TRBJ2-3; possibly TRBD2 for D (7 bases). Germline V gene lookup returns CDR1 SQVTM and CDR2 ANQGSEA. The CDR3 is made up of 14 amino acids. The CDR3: CSVLGGAREDTQCF. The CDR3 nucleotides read TGCAGCGTTCTTGGGGGGGCGAGGGAAGATACGCAGTGTTTT.

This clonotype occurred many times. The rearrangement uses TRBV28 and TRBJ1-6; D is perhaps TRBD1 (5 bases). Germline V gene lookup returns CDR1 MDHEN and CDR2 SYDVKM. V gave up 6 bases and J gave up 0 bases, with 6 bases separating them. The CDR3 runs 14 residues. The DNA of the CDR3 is TGTGCCAGCAGAGACAGCTCCTATAATTCACCCCTCCACTTT. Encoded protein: CASRDSSYNSPLHF.

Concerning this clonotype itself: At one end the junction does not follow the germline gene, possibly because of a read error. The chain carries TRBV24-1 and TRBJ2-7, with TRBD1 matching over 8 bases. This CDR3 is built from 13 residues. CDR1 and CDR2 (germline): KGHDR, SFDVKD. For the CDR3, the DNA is TGTACCACCAGTGATTTCTGGACAGGGGAGCAGTACTTC. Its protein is CTTSDFWTGEQYF.

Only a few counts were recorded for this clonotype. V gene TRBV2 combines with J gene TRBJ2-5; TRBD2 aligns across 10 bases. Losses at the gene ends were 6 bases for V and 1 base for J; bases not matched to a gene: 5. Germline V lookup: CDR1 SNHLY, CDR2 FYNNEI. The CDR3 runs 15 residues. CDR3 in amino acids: CASRRSSGGQETQYF. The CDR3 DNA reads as TGTGCCAGCAGGAGGTCTAGCGGGGGCCAAGAGACCCAGTACTTC.

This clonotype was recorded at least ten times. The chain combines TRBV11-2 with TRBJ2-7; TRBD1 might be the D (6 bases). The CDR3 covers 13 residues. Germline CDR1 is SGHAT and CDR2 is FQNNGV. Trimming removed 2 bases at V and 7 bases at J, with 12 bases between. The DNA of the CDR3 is TGTGCCAGCAGCTTACGGCACCAGGGGGAGCAGTACTTC. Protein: CASSLRHQGEQYF. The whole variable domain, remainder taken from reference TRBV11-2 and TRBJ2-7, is EAGVAQSPRYKIIEKRQSVAFWCNPISGHATLYWYQQILGQGPKLLIQFQNNGVVDDSQLPKDRFSAERLKGVDSTLKIQPAKLEDSAVYLCASSLRHQGEQYFGPGTRLTVT.

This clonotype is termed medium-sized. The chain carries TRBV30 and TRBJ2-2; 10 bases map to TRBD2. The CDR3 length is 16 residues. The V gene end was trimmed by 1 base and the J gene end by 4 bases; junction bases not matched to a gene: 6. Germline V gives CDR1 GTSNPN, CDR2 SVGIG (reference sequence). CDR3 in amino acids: CAWSGPGTSVTGELFF. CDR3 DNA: TGTGCCTGGAGTGGTCCCGGGACTAGCGTCACCGGGGAGCTGTTTTTT.

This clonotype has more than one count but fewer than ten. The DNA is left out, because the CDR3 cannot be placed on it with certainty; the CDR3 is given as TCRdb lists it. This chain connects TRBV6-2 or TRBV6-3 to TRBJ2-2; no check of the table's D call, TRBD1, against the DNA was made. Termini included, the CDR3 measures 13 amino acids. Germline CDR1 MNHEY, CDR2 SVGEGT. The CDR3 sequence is CASSYSTGELFFF.

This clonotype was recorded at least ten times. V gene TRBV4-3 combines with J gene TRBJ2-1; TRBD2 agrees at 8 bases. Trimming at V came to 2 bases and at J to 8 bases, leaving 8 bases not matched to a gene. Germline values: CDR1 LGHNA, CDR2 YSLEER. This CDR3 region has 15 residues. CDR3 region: CASSQREGGVYEQFF. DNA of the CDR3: TGCGCCAGCAGCCAACGGGAGGGAGGGGTCTATGAGCAGTTCTTC.

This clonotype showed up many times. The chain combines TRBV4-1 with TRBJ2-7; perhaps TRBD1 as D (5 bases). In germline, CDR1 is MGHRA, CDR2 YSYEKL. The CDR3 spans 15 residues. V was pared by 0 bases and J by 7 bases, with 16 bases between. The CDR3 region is CASSQDLGQSEEQYF. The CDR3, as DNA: TGCGCCAGCAGCCAAGATTTGGGGCAGTCTGAAGAGCAGTACTTC.

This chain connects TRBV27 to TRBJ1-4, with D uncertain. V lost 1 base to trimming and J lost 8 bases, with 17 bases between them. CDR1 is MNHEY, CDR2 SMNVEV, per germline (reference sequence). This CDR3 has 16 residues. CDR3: CASSLFPLPREEKLFF. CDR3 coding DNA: TGTGCCAGCAGTTTATTTCCGTTACCTCGAGAAGAAAAACTGTTTTTT.

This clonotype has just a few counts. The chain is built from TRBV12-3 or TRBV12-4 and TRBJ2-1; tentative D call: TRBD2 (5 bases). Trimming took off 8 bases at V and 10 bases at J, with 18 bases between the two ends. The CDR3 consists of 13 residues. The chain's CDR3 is CASSETYPGEQFF. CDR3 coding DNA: TGTGCCAGCTCTGAAACCTATCCGGGGGAGCAGTTCTTC.

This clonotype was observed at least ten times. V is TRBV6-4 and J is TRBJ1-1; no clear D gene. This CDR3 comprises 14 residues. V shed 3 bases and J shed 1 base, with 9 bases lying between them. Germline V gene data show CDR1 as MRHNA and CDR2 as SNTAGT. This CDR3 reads CASSETGENTEAFF. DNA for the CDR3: TGTGCCAGCAGTGAAACGGGAGAGAACACTGAAGCTTTCTTT.

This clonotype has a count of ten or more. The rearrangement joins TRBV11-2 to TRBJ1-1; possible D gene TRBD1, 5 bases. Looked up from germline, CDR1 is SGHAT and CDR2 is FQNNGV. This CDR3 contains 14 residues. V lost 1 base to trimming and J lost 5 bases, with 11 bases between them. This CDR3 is CASSLGLGGTEAFF. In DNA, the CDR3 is TGTGCCAGCAGCTTAGGACTTGGGGGGACTGAAGCTTTCTTT.

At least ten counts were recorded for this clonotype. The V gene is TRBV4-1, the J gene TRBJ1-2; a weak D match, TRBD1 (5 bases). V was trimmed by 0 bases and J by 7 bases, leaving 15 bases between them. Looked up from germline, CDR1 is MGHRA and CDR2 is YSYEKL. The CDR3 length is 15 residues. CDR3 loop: CASSQEVQGGRGYTF. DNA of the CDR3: TGCGCCAGCAGCCAAGAGGTCCAGGGAGGACGTGGCTACACCTTC.

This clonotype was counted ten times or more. The CDR3 protein is CASSLSQGTNYGYTF. CDR3 nucleotides: TGTGCCAGCAGCCTTTCTCAGGGAACTAACTATGGCTACACCTTC. The V and J genes are TRBV7-9 and TRBJ1-2, with D tentatively TRBD1 (5 bases). V lost 5 bases to trimming and J lost 0 bases, with 13 bases between them. Per germline, CDR1 SEHNR and CDR2 FQNEAQ (reference sequence). CDR3 length equals 15 residues.

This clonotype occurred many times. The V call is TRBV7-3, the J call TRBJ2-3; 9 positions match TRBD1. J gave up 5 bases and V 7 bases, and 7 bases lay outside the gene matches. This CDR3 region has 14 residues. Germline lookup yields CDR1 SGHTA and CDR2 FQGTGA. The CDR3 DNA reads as TGTGCCAGCACCCGAGGGGGACAGGGAGATACGCAGTATTTT. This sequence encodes CASTRGGQGDTQYF.

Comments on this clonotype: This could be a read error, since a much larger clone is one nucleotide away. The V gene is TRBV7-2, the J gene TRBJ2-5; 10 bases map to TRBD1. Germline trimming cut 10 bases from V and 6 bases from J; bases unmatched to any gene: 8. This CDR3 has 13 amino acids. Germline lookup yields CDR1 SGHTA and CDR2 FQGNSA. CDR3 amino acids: CAISDRGEKTQYF. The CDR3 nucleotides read TGTGCCATATCGGACAGGGGGGAAAAGACCCAGTACTTC. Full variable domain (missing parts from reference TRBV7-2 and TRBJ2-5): GAGVSQSPSNKVTEKGKDVELRCDPISGHTALYWYRQSLGQGLEFLIYFQGNSAPDKSGLPSDRFSAERTGGSVSTLTIQRTQQEDSAVYLCAISDRGEKTQYFGPGTRLLVL.

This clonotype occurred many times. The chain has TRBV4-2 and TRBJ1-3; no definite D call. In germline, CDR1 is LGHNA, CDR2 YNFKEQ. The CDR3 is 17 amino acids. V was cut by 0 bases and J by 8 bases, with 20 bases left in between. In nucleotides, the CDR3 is TGTGCCAGCAGCCAAGATGGGCAGGAGGCCTTAGGAGACACCATATATTTT. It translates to CASSQDGQEALGDTIYF.

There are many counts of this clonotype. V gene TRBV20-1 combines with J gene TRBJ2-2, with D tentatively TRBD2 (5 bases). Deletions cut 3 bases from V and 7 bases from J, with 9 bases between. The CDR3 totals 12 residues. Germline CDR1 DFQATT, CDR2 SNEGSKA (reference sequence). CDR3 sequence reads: CSARTLVGELFF. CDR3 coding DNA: TGCAGTGCTAGGACACTAGTCGGGGAGCTGTTTTTT.

Here the CDR3 DNA reads TGTGCCAGCAGCGTAGCGGCTAGCGGGGGCACAGATACGCAGTATTTT. The encoded protein is CASSVAASGGTDTQYF. The genes are TRBV9 and TRBJ2-3; 9 bases map to TRBD2. The J segment lost 1 base and the V segment lost 0 bases, leaving 3 bases of the junction unmatched. Germline CDR1 and CDR2: SGDLS and YYNGEE. The CDR3 covers 16 residues.

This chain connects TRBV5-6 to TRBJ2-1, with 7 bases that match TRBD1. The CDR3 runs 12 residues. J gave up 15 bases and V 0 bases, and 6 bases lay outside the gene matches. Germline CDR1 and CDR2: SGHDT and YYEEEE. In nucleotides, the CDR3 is TGTGCCAGCAGCTTGGGGGGACAGCGAAGGTTCTTC. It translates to CASSLGGQRRFF.

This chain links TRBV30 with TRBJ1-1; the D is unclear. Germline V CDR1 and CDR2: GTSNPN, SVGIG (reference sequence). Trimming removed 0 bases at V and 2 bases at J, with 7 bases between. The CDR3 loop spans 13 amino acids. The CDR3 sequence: CAWSVRANTEAFF. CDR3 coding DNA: TGTGCCTGGAGTGTACGGGCTAACACTGAAGCTTTCTTT. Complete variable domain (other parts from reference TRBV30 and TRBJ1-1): SQTIHQWPATLVQPVGSPLSLECTVEGTSNPNLYWYRQAAGRGLQLLFYSVGIGQISSEVPQNLSASRPQDRQFILSSKKLLLSDSGFYLCAWSVRANTEAFFGQGTRLTVV.

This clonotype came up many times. The CDR3 DNA reads TGTGCCAGCAGTCCCCTTGACAGCTATGGCTACACCTTC. This codes for CASSPLDSYGYTF. The chain carries TRBV27 and TRBJ1-2; tentatively, D is TRBD1 (5 bases). V gave up 5 bases and J gave up 4 bases, with 11 bases separating them. The CDR3 has 13 residues. Germline lookup yields CDR1 MNHEY and CDR2 SMNVEV (reference sequence).

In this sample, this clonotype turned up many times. CDR3 in amino acids: CASSPRTGGTYNSPLHF. CDR3 in DNA: TGTGCCAGCAGCCCGCGGACAGGGGGAACCTATAATTCACCCCTCCACTTT. V is TRBV9 and J is TRBJ1-6; 10 nucleotides align to TRBD1. Germline assignment: CDR1 SGDLS and CDR2 YYNGEE. The CDR3 consists of 17 residues. V lost 4 bases, J lost 2 bases, and 6 bases stayed unmatched.

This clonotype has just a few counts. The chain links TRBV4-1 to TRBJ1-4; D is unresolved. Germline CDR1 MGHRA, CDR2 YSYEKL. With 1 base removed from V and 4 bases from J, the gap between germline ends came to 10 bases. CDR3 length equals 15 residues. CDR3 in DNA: TGCGCCAGCAGCCAAGCGCCGATGGGTAATGAAAAACTGTTTTTT. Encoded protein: CASSQAPMGNEKLFF.